This TCR beta chain emerged from a study of blood T cell repertoires in COVID-19. Across the study: Both acute and convalescent COVID-19 samples were obtained from the United States, Italy and Spain.

Germline V gives CDR1 SEHNR, CDR2 FQNEAQ (reference sequence). The CDR3 length is 16 residues. Deletions cut 8 bases from V and 7 bases from J, with 23 bases between. Data came from immunoSEQ multiplex PCR; TCRdb stores just in-frame clones and leaves some out. The sample holds about 48,000 clones, 80% to 90% seen once. The sequence came from a woman over 75 with acute or convalescent COVID-19. Sequenced: peripheral blood. This chain joins TRBV7-9 and TRBJ1-4, with a tentative D call TRBD1 (6 bases). The CDR3 loop reads CASGKTIARGGEKLFF. CDR3 sequence (DNA): TGTGCCAGCGGAAAAACCATCGCCAGGGGTGGTGAAAAACTGTTTTTT.